This record concerns one T cell receptor (beta chain) sequence. The data are from a study of blood T cell repertoires in COVID-19. Study context: Some COVID-19 samples were acute and others convalescent; all came from the United States, Italy and Spain. Sources were T cells, B-cell-depleted T cells, or PBMCs; the material itself was cDNA or gDNA.

Germline V gives CDR1 SEHNR, CDR2 FQNEAQ (reference sequence). The CDR3 loop spans 17 amino acids. V dropped 6 bases and J dropped 2; count of bases not matched to a gene: 8. Repertoires were generated with immunoSEQ multiplex PCR, while TCRdb's copy carries only in-frame clones and drops some. The sample has 200,000 to 300,000 clones; approximately 88% are singletons. This TCR was recovered from a woman between 40 and 50 years old with acute COVID-19. This chain joins TRBV7-9 and TRBJ2-5; TRBD2 matches 14 bases. The sample was PBMCs or T cells enriched from blood (not recorded which). This CDR3 reads CASSLGTSGSPQETQYF. The DNA for the CDR3 is TGTGCCAGCAGTCTGGGGACTAGCGGGAGCCCGCAAGAGACCCAGTACTTC.